This TCR beta chain was sequenced in a study of CD8 T cells in Susac syndrome. The ends were cut back, 3 bases at V and 1 base at J, with 11 bases in the middle. This CDR3 spans 14 amino acids. Germline assignment: CDR1 SGHRS and CDR2 YFSETQ. From blood CD8+ and CD4+ T cells, the TCR beta chain was sequenced. Control patients had untreated stable or active relapsing-remitting multiple sclerosis by revised McDonald criteria. TEMRA cells underwent FACS enrichment and CD8+ and CD4+ T cells underwent negative isolation. With random hexamers, about 0.5 to 1 ug RNA was reverse transcribed. Across 54 Vbeta and 13 Jbeta, TCR beta CDR3 was amplified with immunoSEQ multiplex PCR. MiXCR was run by TCRdb on the immunoSEQ multiplex PCR reads, yielding one entry per CDR3 protein. The sample contains hundreds of thousands of distinct CDR3 sequences, about 95% of which appear only once.

The sample consisted of CD4+ T cells from PBMCs. The genes are TRBV5-1 and TRBJ2-7; D is unresolved. This TCR was recovered from a human donor with multiple sclerosis. CDR3 DNA: TGCGCCAGCAGCTATAAGGACCTATCCTACGAGCAGTACTTC. Translated, it gives CASSYKDLSYEQYF.